Only a few counts were recorded for the clone carrying this T cell receptor beta chain. The antigen remains unidentified. The sample comes from a study of identical twins. Findings and limits, study-wide: Low generation probability was overrepresented in out-of-frame alpha sequences shared by twins. Memory repertoires lacked the insertion deficit that abundant cord blood beta clonotypes showed. The study found weaker excess twin sharing in beta out-of-frame sequences.

One entry per CDR3 protein results from TCRdb running MiXCR on the 5' RACE reads. The sample records roughly 770,000 distinct CDR3 sequences, around a sixth being singletons. The germline V gene encodes CDR1 MNHNS and CDR2 SASEGT. Between the trimmed V and J ends, which lost 2 bases and 2 bases, there was a span of 5 bases. The CDR3 consists of 13 residues. This sample was also put to use in a study of T cells expressing NK-cell markers. That study adds: The CD3+CD56-NKG2C+ fraction of several donors was also led by these clonotypes.

The sample consisted of PBMCs. The J gene is TRBJ2-3, the V gene TRBV6-1; D remains ambiguous. The clonotype comes from a woman between 18 and 29 years old in good health. The CDR3 loop reads CASSEPFTDTQYF. CDR3 DNA sequence: TGTGCCAGCAGTGAACCGTTCACAGATACGCAGTATTTT.